A selection of T cell receptor beta chains follows, all from one sample in a study of shared clonotypes between healthy human individuals. Using immunoSEQ multiplex PCR, the repertoire was profiled, and TCRdb retains in-frame clones only, with some absent. The sample has roughly 2,000,000 clones, about 95% seen once; the top ten hold 0.95% to 1.5%. Sequencing was performed on naive CD8+ T cells sorted from blood. The receptor set was obtained from a man between 18 and 35 years old in good health. CDR3s include the opening cysteine and the closing phenylalanine or tryptophan. The D gene is left open where the match is weak. The listing skips clone size in some rows; elsewhere it reads once, few, many or a size class.

TRBD2 | . | 17 | TRBJ2-1 | TRBV11-2 | CASSLTGTSGIYNEQFF | TGTGCCAGCAGCCTGACCGGGACTAGCGGGATCTACAATGAGCAGTTCTTC
. | . | 11 | TRBJ2-7 | TRBV6-1 | CASSNSYEQYF | TGTGCCAGCAGTAATTCTTACGAGCAGTACTTC
. | . | 14 | TRBJ2-7 | TRBV5-4 | CASSLTGPGGEQYF | TGTGCCAGCAGCTTGACGGGGCCTGGAGGGGAGCAGTACTTC
. | . | 13 | TRBJ1-1 | TRBV27 | CASSFGGGTEAFF | TGTGCCAGCAGTTTTGGAGGGGGAACTGAAGCTTTCTTT
. | . | 15 | TRBJ2-1 | TRBV5-1 | CASSLVGGPYNEQFF | TGCGCCAGCAGCTTGGTTGGTGGCCCCTACAATGAGCAGTTCTTC
TRBD2 | . | 15 | TRBJ2-5 | TRBV6-5 | CASSGAGGSQETQYF | TGTGCCAGCAGTGGCGCGGGAGGGAGTCAAGAGACCCAGTACTTC
. | . | 13 | TRBJ1-1 | TRBV29-1 | CSVDPTGLTEAFF | TGCAGCGTTGACCCAACAGGGCTCACTGAAGCTTTCTTT
. | . | 14 | TRBJ2-3 | TRBV28 | CASSTLGVTDTQYF | TGTGCCAGCAGCACCCTCGGGGTCACAGATACGCAGTATTTT
. | . | 15 | TRBJ1-5 | TRBV27 | CASSFKLAVNQPQHF | TGTGCCAGCAGTTTTAAGCTAGCGGTCAATCAGCCCCAGCATTTT
. | . | 19 | TRBJ1-2 | TRBV12-1 | CASSFGPPQSAARDYGYTF | TGTGCCAGCAGCTTTGGGCCCCCTCAGAGCGCCGCGAGAGACTATGGCTACACCTTC
TRBD1 | . | 14 | TRBJ2-7 | TRBV7-2 | CASSLKQGAYEQYF | TGTGCCAGCAGCTTAAAACAGGGGGCCTACGAGCAGTACTTC
. | . | 17 | TRBJ2-5 | TRBV6-1 | CASSEGRTGPPQETQYF | TGTGCCAGCAGTGAAGGCCGGACTGGGCCCCCACAAGAGACCCAGTACTTC
. | . | 13 | TRBJ2-1 | TRBV27 | CASSLQGYNEQFF | TGTGCCAGCAGTCTTCAGGGCTACAATGAGCAGTTCTTC
. | . | 18 | TRBJ2-7 | TRBV2 | CASSETGQGGEGPYEQYF | TGTGCCAGCAGTGAAACAGGACAGGGAGGGGAGGGCCCCTACGAGCAGTACTTC
. | . | 15 | TRBJ2-3 | TRBV7-9 | CASSFVKGRTDTQYF | TGTGCCAGCAGCTTTGTTAAGGGGAGGACAGATACGCAGTATTTT
TRBD2 | . | 17 | TRBJ2-5 | TRBV27 | CASSLYPGTSVGETQYF | TGTGCCAGCAGTTTATACCCCGGGACTAGCGTGGGAGAGACCCAGTACTTC
TRBD1 | . | 17 | TRBJ2-2 | TRBV5-4 | CASSPGTADTNTGELFF | TGTGCCAGCAGCCCTGGGACAGCCGATACGAACACCGGGGAGCTGTTTTTT
. | . | 14 | TRBJ2-5 | TRBV28 | CASTAGRGQETQYF | TGTGCCAGCACCGCGGGGCGGGGCCAAGAGACCCAGTACTTC
. | . | 12 | TRBJ2-1 | TRBV11-2 | CASGFAYNEQFF | TGTGCCAGCGGGTTCGCTTACAATGAGCAGTTCTTC
TRBD1 | . | 13 | TRBJ1-2 | TRBV2 | CASRTGQGSGYTF | TGTGCCAGCAGGACGGGACAGGGAAGCGGCTACACCTTC
. | . | 14 | TRBJ2-7 | TRBV5-4 | CASSLTGEGYEQYF | TGTGCCAGCAGCCTGACAGGGGAGGGTTACGAGCAGTACTTC
TRBD2 | . | 14 | TRBJ2-7 | TRBV9 | CASSVEGGSYEQYF | TGTGCCAGCAGCGTAGAGGGAGGGAGCTACGAGCAGTACTTC
. | . | 14 | TRBJ2-1 | TRBV9 | CASSVAGVFDEQFF | TGTGCCAGCAGCGTAGCGGGAGTGTTCGATGAGCAGTTCTTC
. | . | 15 | TRBJ1-5 | TRBV28 | CASSTQGYSNQPQHF | TGTGCCAGCAGTACACAGGGATATAGCAATCAGCCCCAGCATTTT
. | . | 10 | TRBJ1-2 | TRBV6-6 | CATTQGGYTF | TGTGCCACGACCCAGGGAGGCTACACCTTC
. | once | 15 | TRBJ2-2 | TRBV7-9 | CASSLASDNTGELFF | TGTGCCAGCAGCTTAGCGTCAGACAACACCGGGGAGCTGTTTTTT
. | . | 14 | TRBJ1-4 | TRBV5-6 | CASNRDKNNEKLFF | TGTGCCAGCAACCGAGACAAGAATAATGAAAAACTGTTTTTT
TRBD1 | . | 14 | TRBJ2-7 | TRBV4-1 | CASSQGQGNYEQYF | TGCGCCAGCAGCCAAGGACAGGGTAACTACGAGCAGTACTTC
. | . | 14 | TRBJ1-1 | TRBV19 | CASRGEGVYTEAFF | TGTGCCAGTAGAGGAGAGGGGGTATATACTGAAGCTTTCTTT
. | once | 15 | TRBJ2-1 | TRBV30 | CAWIFGGGLDNEQFF | TGTGCCTGGATATTCGGGGGAGGCCTAGACAATGAGCAGTTCTTC
TRBD1 | once | 16 | TRBJ1-6 | TRBV13 | CASSLELGQGGSPLHF | TGTGCCAGCAGCTTAGAATTGGGACAGGGAGGTTCACCCCTCCACTTT
. | . | 13 | TRBJ2-1 | TRBV6-5 | CASRVSSYNEQFF | TGTGCCAGCAGAGTGAGCTCCTACAATGAGCAGTTCTTC
. | . | 14 | TRBJ1-1 | TRBV27 | CASSLVGSNTEAFF | TGTGCCAGCAGTTTGGTGGGGTCGAACACTGAAGCTTTCTTT
. | . | 17 | TRBJ1-2 | TRBV4-1 | CASSLRYDRPDNYGYTF | TGCGCCAGCAGCCTCCGATACGACAGACCAGATAACTATGGCTACACCTTC
TRBD1 | once | 14 | TRBJ1-1 | TRBV15 | CATSSPGGVSEAFF | TGTGCCACCAGCAGTCCAGGGGGGGTCTCTGAAGCTTTCTTT
. | . | 16 | TRBJ2-2 | TRBV10-2 | CASSEGFGGPTGELFF | TGCGCCAGCAGTGAGGGGTTTGGCGGCCCCACCGGGGAGCTGTTTTTT
TRBD2 | . | 16 | TRBJ2-2 | TRBV10-3 | CAISDHRLAGPGELFF | TGTGCCATCAGTGATCATCGACTAGCGGGACCCGGGGAGCTGTTTTTT
. | . | 13 | TRBJ2-2 | TRBV29-1 | CSALATNTGELFF | TGCAGCGCCCTCGCGACGAACACCGGGGAGCTGTTTTTT
. | . | 16 | TRBJ2-1 | TRBV7-9 | CASSSITSFSYNEQFF | TGTGCCAGCAGCTCCATTACTAGTTTTTCTTACAATGAGCAGTTCTTC
TRBD1 | . | 15 | TRBJ1-2 | TRBV5-1 | CASSLRPDRVSGYTF | TGCGCCAGCAGCTTACGCCCCGACAGGGTGAGTGGCTACACCTTC
. | . | 9 | TRBJ1-4 | TRBV30 | CAWLEWVFF | TGTGCCTGGCTTGAATGGGTGTTTTTT
. | . | 14 | TRBJ2-6 | TRBV19 | CASSDSSGANVLTF | TGTGCCAGTAGTGATTCCTCTGGGGCCAACGTCCTGACTTTC
. | once | 16 | TRBJ2-1 | TRBV7-9 | CASSNTGTGAYNEQFF | TGTGCCAGCAGCAACACCGGGACGGGCGCCTACAATGAGCAGTTCTTC
. | once | 13 | TRBJ1-2 | TRBV4-1 | CASSQVGIYGYTF | TGCGCCAGCAGCCAAGTTGGGATTTATGGCTACACCTTC
TRBD2 | . | 15 | TRBJ2-7 | TRBV5-4 | CASSPASGGRYEQYF | TGTGCCAGCAGCCCGGCTAGCGGGGGGCGGTACGAGCAGTACTTC
. | . | 16 | TRBJ2-2 | TRBV7-2 | CASSLKATHNTGELFF | TGTGCCAGCAGCTTAAAAGCGACTCATAACACCGGGGAGCTGTTTTTT
. | . | 14 | TRBJ2-2 | TRBV7-9 | CASSEVPGAGELFF | TGTGCCAGCAGTGAGGTACCCGGGGCCGGGGAGCTGTTTTTT
TRBD2 | . | 14 | TRBJ2-5 | TRBV6-6 | CASSRLAGGETQYF | TGTGCCAGCAGCCGACTAGCGGGGGGCGAGACCCAGTACTTC
. | . | 16 | TRBJ1-3 | TRBV5-1 | CASSPGRGVAGNTIYF | TGCGCCAGCAGCCCCGGGAGAGGGGTGGCCGGAAACACCATATATTTT
. | . | 15 | TRBJ1-5 | TRBV15 | CATSRDKDSNQPQHF | TGTGCCACCAGCAGAGATAAGGATAGCAATCAGCCCCAGCATTTT
TRBD1 | . | 15 | TRBJ2-7 | TRBV7-9 | CASSTSTGVKGEQYF | TGTGCCAGCAGCACCTCGACAGGGGTAAAGGGCGAGCAGTACTTC